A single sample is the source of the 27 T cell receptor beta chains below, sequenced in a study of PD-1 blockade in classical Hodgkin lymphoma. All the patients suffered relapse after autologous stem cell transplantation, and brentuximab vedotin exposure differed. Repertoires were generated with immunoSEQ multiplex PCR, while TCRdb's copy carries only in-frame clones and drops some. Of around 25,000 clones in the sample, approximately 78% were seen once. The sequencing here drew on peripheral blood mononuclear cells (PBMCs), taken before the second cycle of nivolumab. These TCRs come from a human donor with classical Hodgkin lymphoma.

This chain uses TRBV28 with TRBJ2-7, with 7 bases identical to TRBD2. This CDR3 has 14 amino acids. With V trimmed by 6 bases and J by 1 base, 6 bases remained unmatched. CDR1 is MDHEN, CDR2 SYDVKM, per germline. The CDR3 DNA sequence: TGTGCCAGCAGCTACAGCGGGGCGTCCTACGAGCAGTACTTC. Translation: CASSYSGASYEQYF. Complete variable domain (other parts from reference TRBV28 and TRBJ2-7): DVKVTQSSRYLVKRTGEKVFLECVQDMDHENMFWYRQDPGLGLRLIYFSYDVKMKEKGDIPEGYSVSREKKERFSLILESASTNQTSMYLCASSYSGASYEQYFGPGTRLTVT.

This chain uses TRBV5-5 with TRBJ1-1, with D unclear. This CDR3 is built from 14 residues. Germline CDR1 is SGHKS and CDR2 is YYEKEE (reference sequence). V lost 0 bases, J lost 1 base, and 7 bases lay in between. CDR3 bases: TGTGCCAGCAGCTTGGGGGCCGGGAACACTGAAGCTTTCTTT. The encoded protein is CASSLGAGNTEAFF.

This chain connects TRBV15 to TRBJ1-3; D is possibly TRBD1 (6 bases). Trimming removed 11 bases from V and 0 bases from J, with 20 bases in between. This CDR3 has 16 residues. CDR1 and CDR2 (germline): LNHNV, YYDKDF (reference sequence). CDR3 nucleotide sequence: TGTGCCTTTGACAGGACGGCCCTTCGCTCTGGAAACACCATATATTTT. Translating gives CAFDRTALRSGNTIYF.

The CDR3 DNA reads TGTGCCAGCAGTTTGAGAGCCTTTTATGGCTACACCTTC. Translated, it gives CASSLRAFYGYTF. The chain employs TRBV28 and TRBJ1-2, with D hard to call. The CDR3 length is 13 residues. V shed 3 bases and J shed 5 bases, with 10 bases lying between them. Germline CDR1 is MDHEN and CDR2 is SYDVKM.

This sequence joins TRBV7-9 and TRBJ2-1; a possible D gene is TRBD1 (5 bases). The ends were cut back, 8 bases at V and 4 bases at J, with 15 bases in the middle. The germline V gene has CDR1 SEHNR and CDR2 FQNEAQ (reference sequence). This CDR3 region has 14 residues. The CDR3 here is CASSQGLRYNEQFF. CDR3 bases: TGTGCCAGCTCCCAGGGTCTCCGATACAATGAGCAGTTCTTC.

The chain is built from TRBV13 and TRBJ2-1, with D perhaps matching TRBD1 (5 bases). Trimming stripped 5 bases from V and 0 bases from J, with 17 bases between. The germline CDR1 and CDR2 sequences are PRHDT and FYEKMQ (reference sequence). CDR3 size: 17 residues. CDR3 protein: CASSGRQPPSSYNEQFF. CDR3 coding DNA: TGTGCCAGCAGCGGTCGACAGCCTCCAAGCTCCTACAATGAGCAGTTCTTC.

CDR3 bases: TGTGCCAGAAGCTTGAGCTCCTACGAGCAGTACTTC. It codes for CARSLSSYEQYF. The chain uses TRBV7-5 and TRBJ2-7; the table gives TRBD2 as D, unverified against the DNA. TRBV7-5 has pseudogene status. This CDR3 is 12 amino acids long.

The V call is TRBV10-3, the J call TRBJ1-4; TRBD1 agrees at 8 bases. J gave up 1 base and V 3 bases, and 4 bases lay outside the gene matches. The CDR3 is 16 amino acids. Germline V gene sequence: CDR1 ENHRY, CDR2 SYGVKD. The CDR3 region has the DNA TGTGCCATCAGTGATAGACAGGGGCTAACTAATGAAAAACTGTTTTTT. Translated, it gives CAISDRQGLTNEKLFF.

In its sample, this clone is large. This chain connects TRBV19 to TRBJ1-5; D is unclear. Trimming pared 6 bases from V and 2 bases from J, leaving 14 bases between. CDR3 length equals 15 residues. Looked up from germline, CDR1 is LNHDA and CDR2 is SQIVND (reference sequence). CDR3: CASSMGGDGNQPQHF. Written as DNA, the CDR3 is TGTGCCAGTAGCATGGGAGGAGATGGCAATCAGCCCCAGCATTTT.

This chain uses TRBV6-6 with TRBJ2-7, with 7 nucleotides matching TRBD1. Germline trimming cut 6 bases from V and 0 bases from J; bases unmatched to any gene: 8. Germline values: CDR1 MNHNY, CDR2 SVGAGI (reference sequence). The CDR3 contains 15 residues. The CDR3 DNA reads TGTGCCAGCAGGTTCAGTACAGGGGTCTCCTACGAGCAGTACTTC. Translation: CASRFSTGVSYEQYF.

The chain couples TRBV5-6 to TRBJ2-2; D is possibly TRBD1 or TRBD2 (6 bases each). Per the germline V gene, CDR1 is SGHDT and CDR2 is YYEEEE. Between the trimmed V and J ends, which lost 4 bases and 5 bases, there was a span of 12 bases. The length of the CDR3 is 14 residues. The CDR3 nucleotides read TGTGCCAGCAGCGAAGGGGGGCTGACCGGGGAGCTGTTTTTT. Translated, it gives CASSEGGLTGELFF.

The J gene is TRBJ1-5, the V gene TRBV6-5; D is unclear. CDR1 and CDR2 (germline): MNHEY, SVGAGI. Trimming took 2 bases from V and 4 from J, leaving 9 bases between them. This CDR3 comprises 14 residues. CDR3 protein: CASSYVVGNQPQHF. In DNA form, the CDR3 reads TGTGCCAGCAGTTACGTGGTAGGGAATCAGCCCCAGCATTTT.

The CDR3 loop is CASSLGIRGQDLPDTQYF. DNA of the CDR3: TGCGCCAGCAGCTTGGGGATTAGGGGACAGGACCTACCAGATACGCAGTATTTT. The V and J genes are TRBV5-1 and TRBJ2-3; 8 nucleotides line up with TRBD1. From germline, CDR1 is SGHRS and CDR2 YFSETQ. The CDR3 is made up of 18 amino acids. Losses at the gene ends were 0 bases for V and 4 bases for J; bases not matched to a gene: 13.

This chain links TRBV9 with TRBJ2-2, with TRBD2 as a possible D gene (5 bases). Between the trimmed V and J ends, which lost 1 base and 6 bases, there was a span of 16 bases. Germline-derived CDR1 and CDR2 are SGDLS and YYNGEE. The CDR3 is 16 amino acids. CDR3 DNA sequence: TGTGCCAGCAGCGTACCTACTATGGGAGTAGCCGGGGAGCTGTTTTTT. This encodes CASSVPTMGVAGELFF.

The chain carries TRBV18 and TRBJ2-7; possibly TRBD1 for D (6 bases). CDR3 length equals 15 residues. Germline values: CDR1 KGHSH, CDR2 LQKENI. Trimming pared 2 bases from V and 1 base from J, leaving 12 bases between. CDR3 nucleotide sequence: TGTGCCAGCTCACCAGGTGGGACATTATCCTACGAGCAGTACTTC. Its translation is CASSPGGTLSYEQYF.

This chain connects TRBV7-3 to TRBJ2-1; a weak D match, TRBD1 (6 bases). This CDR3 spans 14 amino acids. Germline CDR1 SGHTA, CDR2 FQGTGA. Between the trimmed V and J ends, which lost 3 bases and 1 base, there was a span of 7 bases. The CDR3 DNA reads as TGTGCCAGCAGCTTGCAGGGGTCCTACAATGAGCAGTTCTTC. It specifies CASSLQGSYNEQFF. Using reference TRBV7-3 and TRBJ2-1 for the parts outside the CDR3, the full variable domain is GAGVSQTPSNKVTEKGKYVELRCDPISGHTALYWYRQSLGQGPEFLIYFQGTGAADDSGLPNDRFFAVRPEGSVSTLKIQRTERGDSAVYLCASSLQGSYNEQFFGPGTRLTVL.

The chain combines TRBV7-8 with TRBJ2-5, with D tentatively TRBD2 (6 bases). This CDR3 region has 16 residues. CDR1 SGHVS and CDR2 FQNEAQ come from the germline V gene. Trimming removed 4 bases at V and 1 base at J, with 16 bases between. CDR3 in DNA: TGTGCCAGCAGCTCTTACCTCCGGGACTTCCAAGAGACCCAGTACTTC. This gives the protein CASSSYLRDFQETQYF.

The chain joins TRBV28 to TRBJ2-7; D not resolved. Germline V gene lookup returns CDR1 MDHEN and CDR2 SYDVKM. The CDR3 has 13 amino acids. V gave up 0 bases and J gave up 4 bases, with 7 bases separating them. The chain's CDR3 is CASSLWAEYEQYF. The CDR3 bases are TGTGCCAGCAGTTTATGGGCAGAGTACGAGCAGTACTTC.

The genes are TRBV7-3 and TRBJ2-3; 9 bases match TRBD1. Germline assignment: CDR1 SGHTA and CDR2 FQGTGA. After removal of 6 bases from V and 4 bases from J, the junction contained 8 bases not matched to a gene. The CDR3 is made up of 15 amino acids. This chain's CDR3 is CASRPTGGRADTQYF. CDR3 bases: TGTGCCAGCAGACCCACAGGGGGCAGGGCAGATACGCAGTATTTT.

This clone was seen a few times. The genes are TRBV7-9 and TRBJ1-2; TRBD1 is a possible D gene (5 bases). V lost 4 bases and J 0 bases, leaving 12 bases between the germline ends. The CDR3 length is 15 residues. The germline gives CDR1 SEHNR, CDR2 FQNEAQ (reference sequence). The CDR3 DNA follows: TGTGCCAGCAGCTCCGGTGGGGCTACTAACTATGGCTACACCTTC. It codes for CASSSGGATNYGYTF. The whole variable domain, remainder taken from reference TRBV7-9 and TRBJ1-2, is DTGVSQNPRHKITKRGQNVTFRCDPISEHNRLYWYRQTLGQGPEFLTYFQNEAQLEKSRLLSDRFSAERPKGSFSTLEIQRTEQGDSAMYLCASSSGGATNYGYTFGSGTRLTVV.

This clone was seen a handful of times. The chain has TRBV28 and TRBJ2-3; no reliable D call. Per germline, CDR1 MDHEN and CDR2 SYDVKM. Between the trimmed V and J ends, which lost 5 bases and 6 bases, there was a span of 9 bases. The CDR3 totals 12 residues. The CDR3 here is CASSPSGDTQYF. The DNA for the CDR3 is TGTGCCAGCAGTCCCTCCGGGGATACGCAGTATTTT.

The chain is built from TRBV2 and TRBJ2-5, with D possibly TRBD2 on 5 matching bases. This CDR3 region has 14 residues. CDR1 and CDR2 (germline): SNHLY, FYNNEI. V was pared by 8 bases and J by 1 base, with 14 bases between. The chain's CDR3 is CASEPGSFQETQYF. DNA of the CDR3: TGTGCCAGCGAACCGGGATCCTTCCAAGAGACCCAGTACTTC.

The CDR3 DNA sequence: TGTGCCAGCAGCCAAGTTCTTACCAATGAGCAGTTCTTC. This codes for CASSQVLTNEQFF. The V gene is TRBV14, the J gene TRBJ2-1; D is unresolved. The V and J ends lost 1 base and 6 bases respectively, with 7 bases between them. Germline assignment: CDR1 SGHDN and CDR2 FVKESK. The CDR3 runs to 13 residues.

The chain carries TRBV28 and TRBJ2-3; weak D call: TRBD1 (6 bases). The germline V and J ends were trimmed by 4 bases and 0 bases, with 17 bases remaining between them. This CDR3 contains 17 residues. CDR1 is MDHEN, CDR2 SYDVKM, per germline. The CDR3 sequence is CASSWPLQGPSTDTQYF. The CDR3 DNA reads TGTGCCAGCAGTTGGCCCTTACAGGGCCCTAGCACAGATACGCAGTATTTT. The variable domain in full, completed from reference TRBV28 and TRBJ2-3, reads DVKVTQSSRYLVKRTGEKVFLECVQDMDHENMFWYRQDPGLGLRLIYFSYDVKMKEKGDIPEGYSVSREKKERFSLILESASTNQTSMYLCASSWPLQGPSTDTQYFGPGTRLTVL.

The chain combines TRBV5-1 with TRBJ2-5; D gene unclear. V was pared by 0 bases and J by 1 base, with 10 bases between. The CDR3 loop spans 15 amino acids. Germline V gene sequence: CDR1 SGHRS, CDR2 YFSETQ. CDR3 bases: TGCGCCAGCAGCTTGGTTCGTGGGTCCCAAGAGACCCAGTACTTC. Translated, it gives CASSLVRGSQETQYF.

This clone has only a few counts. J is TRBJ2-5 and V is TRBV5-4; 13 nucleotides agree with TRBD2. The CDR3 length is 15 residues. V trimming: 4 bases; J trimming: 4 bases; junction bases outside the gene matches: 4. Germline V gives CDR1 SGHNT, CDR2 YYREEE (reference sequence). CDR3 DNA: TGTGCCAGCAGCCCCGGACTAGCGGGGGTAGAGACCCAGTACTTC. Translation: CASSPGLAGVETQYF.

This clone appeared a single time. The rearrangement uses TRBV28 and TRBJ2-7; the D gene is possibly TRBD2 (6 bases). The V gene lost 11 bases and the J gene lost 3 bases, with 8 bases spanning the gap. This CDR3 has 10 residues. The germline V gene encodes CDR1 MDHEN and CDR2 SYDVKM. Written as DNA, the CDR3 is TGTGCCGCGGGGATCTACGAGCAGTACTTC. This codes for CAAGIYEQYF.